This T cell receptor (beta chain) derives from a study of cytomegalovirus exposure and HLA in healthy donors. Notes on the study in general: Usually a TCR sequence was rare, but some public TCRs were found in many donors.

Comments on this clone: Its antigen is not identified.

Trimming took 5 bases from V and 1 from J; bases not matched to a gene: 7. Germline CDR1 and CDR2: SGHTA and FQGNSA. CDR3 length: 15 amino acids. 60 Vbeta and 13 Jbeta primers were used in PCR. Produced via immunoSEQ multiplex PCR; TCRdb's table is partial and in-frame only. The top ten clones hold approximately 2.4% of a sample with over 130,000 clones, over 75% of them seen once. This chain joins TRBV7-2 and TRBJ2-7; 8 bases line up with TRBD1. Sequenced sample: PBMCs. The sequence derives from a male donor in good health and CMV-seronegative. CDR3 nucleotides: TGTGCCAGCAGCCCCAGGGACAGGATGTCCTACGAGCAGTACTTC. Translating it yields CASSPRDRMSYEQYF.